One and the same sample provided the 2 T cell receptor beta chains below, sequenced in a study of cytomegalovirus exposure and HLA in healthy donors. Primers: 60 Vbeta forward and 13 Jbeta reverse. The assay was immunoSEQ multiplex PCR, and TCRdb's table has in-frame clones only and misses some. This table holds 180,000 or so clones, 60% to 80% found once. Sequencing was carried out using PBMCs. Receptors originate from a woman aged 40 to 49 in good health and CMV-seropositive.

The genes are TRBV11-2 and TRBJ2-3, with 8 bases matching TRBD2. CDR1 is SGHAT, CDR2 FQNNGV, per germline. With 1 base clipped from V and 2 bases from J, the junction kept 5 bases outside the gene matches. This CDR3 contains 16 residues. The CDR3 sequence is CASSLVAGGSTDTQYF. In DNA, the CDR3 is TGTGCCAGCAGCTTAGTGGCGGGAGGATCCACAGATACGCAGTATTTT. Full variable domain (rest looked up from reference TRBV11-2 and TRBJ2-3): EAGVAQSPRYKIIEKRQSVAFWCNPISGHATLYWYQQILGQGPKLLIQFQNNGVVDDSQLPKDRFSAERLKGVDSTLKIQPAKLEDSAVYLCASSLVAGGSTDTQYFGPGTRLTVL.

The J gene is TRBJ1-1, the V gene TRBV9, with 7 bases lining up with TRBD1. CDR1 is SGDLS, CDR2 YYNGEE, per germline. J was trimmed by 3 bases and V by 4 bases; bases with no gene match: 9. CDR3 length: 15 residues. The CDR3 region has the DNA TGTGCCAGCAGCCCCCGGGACAGCTACGACACTGAAGCTTTCTTT. Translated: CASSPRDSYDTEAFF.